The clone carrying this TCR beta chain was seen ten or more times. Each CDR3 protein gets one entry after TCRdb re-called the RT-PCR reads with MiXCR. The data show some 800,000 distinct CDR3 sequences, around 21% seen once. This specimen comes from a study of response to subunit inactivated influenza vaccine. This CDR3 region has 16 residues. Unmatched junction bases numbered 8, after V lost 5 bases and J lost 7 bases. Germline lookup yields CDR1 SGHTA and CDR2 FQGNSA. The TCR sequence derives from a man aged 50-60 years who received an inactivated influenza vaccine. The genes are TRBV7-2 and TRBJ2-1; 13 bases line up with TRBD2. Sequencing used PBMCs from blood, obtained around 5 days after vaccination. The chain's CDR3 is CASSPPGLAGINEQFF. The CDR3 DNA is TGTGCCAGCAGCCCTCCGGGACTAGCGGGAATAAATGAGCAGTTCTTC.